The 2 T cell receptor beta chains reported below all come from one sample, sequenced in a study of blood T cell repertoires in COVID-19. Profiled with immunoSEQ multiplex PCR; TCRdb holds only in-frame clones, not every one. The sample shows over 85,000 clones, 84% of them seen only once. The sequencing input was peripheral blood. Receptor source: a man between 40 and 49 years old with active or convalescent COVID-19.

The CDR3 reads CASRSGDRITGELFF. The CDR3 DNA follows: TGTGCCAGCCGATCGGGGGACAGAATCACCGGGGAGCTGTTTTTT. The chain joins TRBV7-3 to TRBJ2-2, with D perhaps matching TRBD1 (7 bases). There are 15 residues in the CDR3. Germline CDR1 is SGHTA and CDR2 is FQGTGA. V lost 8 bases and J 4 bases, leaving 17 bases between the germline ends.

This chain links TRBV6-5 with TRBJ1-2, with D perhaps TRBD1 (5 bases). The V and J ends lost 7 bases and 8 bases respectively, with 20 bases between them. CDR3 length equals 14 residues. Germline V gene lookup returns CDR1 MNHEY and CDR2 SVGAGI. The DNA of the CDR3 is TGTGCCAGCAAAGGGGACTTGGGATCCTACGGCTACACCTTC. It translates to CASKGDLGSYGYTF.